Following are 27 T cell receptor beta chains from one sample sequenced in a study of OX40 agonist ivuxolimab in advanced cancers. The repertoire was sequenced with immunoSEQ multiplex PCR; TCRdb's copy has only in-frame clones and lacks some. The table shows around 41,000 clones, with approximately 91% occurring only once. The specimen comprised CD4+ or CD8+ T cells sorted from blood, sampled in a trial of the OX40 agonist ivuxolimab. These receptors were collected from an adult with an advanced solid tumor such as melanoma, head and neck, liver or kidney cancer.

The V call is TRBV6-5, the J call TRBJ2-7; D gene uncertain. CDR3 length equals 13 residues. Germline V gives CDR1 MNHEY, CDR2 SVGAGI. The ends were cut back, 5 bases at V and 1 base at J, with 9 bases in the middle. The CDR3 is CASSIHLSYEQYF. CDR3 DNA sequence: TGTGCCAGCAGTATACACTTGTCCTACGAGCAGTACTTC.

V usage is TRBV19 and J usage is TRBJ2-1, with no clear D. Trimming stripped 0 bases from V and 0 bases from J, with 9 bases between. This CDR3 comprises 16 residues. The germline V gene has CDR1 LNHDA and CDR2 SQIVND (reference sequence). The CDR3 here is CASSIDSVSSYNEQFF. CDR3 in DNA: TGTGCCAGTAGTATAGATTCCGTATCCTCCTACAATGAGCAGTTCTTC. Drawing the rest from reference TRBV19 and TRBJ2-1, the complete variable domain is DGGITQSPKYLFRKEGQNVTLSCEQNLNHDAMYWYRQDPGQGLRLIYYSQIVNDFQKGDIAEGYSVSREKKESFPLTVTSAQKNPTAFYLCASSIDSVSSYNEQFFGPGTRLTVL.

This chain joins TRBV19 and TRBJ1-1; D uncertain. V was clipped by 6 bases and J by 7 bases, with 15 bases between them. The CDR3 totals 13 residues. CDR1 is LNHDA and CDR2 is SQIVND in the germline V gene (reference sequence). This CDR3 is CASSPSGVLEAFF. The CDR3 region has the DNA TGTGCCAGTAGCCCAAGCGGGGTCCTTGAAGCTTTCTTT.

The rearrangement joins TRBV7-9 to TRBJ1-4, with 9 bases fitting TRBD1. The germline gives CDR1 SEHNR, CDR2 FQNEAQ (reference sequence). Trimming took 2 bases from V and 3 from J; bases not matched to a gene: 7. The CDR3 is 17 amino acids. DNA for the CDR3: TGTGCCAGCAGCTTATTTGACAGGGGGGGATCTAATGAAAAACTGTTTTTT. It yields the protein CASSLFDRGGSNEKLFF. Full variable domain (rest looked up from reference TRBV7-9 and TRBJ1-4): DTGVSQNPRHKITKRGQNVTFRCDPISEHNRLYWYRQTLGQGPEFLTYFQNEAQLEKSRLLSDRFSAERPKGSFSTLEIQRTEQGDSAMYLCASSLFDRGGSNEKLFFGSGTQLSVL.

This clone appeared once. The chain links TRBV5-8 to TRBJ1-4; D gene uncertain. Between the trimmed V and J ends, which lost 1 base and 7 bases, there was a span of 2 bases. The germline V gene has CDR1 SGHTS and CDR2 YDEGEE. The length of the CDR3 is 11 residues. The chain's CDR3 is CASSLFEKLFF. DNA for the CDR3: TGTGCCAGCAGCTTGTTTGAAAAACTGTTTTTT.

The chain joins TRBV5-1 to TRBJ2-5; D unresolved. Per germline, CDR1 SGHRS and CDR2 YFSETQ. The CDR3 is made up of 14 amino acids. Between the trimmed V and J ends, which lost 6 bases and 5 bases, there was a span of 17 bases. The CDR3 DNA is TGCGCCAGCACCCGGCGGTGGGAAAGTGAGACCCAGTACTTC. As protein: CASTRRWESETQYF. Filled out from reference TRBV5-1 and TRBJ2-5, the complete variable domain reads KAGVTQTPRYLIKTRGQQVTLSCSPISGHRSVSWYQQTPGQGLQFLFEYFSETQRNKGNFPGRFSGRQFSNSRSEMNVSTLELGDSALYLCASTRRWESETQYFGPGTRLLVL.

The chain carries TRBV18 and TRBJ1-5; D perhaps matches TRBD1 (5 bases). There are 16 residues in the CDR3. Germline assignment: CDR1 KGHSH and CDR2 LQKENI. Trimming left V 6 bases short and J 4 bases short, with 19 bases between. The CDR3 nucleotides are TGTGCCAGCTCCCACTGGGTTAGGGGACCTAATCAGCCCCAGCATTTT. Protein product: CASSHWVRGPNQPQHF.

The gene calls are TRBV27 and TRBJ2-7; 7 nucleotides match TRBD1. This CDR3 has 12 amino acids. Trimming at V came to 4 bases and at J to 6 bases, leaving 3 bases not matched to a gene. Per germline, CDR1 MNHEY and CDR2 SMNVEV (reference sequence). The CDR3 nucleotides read TGTGCCAGCAGTTCACAGGGGTTCGAGCAGTACTTC. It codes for CASSSQGFEQYF.

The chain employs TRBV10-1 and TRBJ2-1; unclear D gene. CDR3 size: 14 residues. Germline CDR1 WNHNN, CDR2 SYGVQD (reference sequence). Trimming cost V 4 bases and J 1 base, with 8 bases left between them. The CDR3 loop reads CASSGSWSYNEQFF. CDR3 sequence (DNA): TGCGCCAGCAGTGGAAGTTGGTCCTACAATGAGCAGTTCTTC.

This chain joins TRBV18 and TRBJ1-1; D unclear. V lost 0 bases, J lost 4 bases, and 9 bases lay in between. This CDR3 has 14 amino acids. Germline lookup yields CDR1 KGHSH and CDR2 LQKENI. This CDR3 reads CASSPPLTSTEAFF. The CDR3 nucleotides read TGTGCCAGCTCACCACCGTTAACGTCCACTGAAGCTTTCTTT.

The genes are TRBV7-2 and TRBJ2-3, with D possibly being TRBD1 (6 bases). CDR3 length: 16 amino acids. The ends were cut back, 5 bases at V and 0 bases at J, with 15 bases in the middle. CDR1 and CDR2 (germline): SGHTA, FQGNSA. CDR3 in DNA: TGTGCCAGCAGCCAATCCGGGACACTGAGCACAGATACGCAGTATTTT. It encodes CASSQSGTLSTDTQYF.

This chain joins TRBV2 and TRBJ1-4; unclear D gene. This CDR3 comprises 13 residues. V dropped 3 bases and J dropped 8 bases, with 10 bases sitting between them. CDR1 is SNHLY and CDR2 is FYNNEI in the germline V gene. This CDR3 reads CASSEWSREKLFF. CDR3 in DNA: TGTGCCAGCAGTGAGTGGAGTCGCGAAAAACTGTTTTTT.

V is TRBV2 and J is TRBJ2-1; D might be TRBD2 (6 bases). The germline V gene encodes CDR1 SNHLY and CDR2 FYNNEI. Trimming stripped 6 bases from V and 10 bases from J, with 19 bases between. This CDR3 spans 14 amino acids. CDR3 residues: CASSTLRGSGEQFF. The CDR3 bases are TGTGCCAGCAGCACCCTACGGGGGTCGGGGGAGCAGTTCTTC.

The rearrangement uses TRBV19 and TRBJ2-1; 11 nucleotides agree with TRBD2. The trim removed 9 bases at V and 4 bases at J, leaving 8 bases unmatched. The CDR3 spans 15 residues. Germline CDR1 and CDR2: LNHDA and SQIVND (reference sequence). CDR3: CASQNLAGGYNEQFF. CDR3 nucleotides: TGTGCCAGCCAAAACTTAGCGGGAGGGTACAATGAGCAGTTCTTC.

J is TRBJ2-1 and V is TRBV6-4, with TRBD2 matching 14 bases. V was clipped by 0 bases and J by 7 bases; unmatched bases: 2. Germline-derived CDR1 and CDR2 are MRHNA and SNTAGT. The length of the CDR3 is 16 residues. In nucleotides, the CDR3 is TGTGCCAGCAGTGACTCGACTAGCGGGAGGGGTAATGAGCAGTTCTTC. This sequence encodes CASSDSTSGRGNEQFF.

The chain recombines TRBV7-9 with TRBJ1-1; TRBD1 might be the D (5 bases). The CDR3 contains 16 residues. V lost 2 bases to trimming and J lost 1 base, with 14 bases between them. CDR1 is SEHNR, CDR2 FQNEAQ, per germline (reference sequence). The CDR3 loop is CASSLFQGKGNTEAFF. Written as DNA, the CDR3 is TGTGCCAGCAGCTTATTCCAGGGTAAAGGGAACACTGAAGCTTTCTTT.

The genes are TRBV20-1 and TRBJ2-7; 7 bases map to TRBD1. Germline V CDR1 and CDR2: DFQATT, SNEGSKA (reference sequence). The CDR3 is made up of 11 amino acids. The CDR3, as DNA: TGCAGGCTAAAAAGGGGGCAAGAGCAGTACTTC. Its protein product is CRLKRGQEQYF.

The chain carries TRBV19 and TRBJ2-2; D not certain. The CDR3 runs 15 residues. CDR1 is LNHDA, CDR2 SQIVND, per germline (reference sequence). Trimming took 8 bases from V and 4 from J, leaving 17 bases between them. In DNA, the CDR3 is TGTGCCAGTCCCCAAGGGCCAAGGAGCACCGGGGAGCTGTTTTTT. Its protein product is CASPQGPRSTGELFF.

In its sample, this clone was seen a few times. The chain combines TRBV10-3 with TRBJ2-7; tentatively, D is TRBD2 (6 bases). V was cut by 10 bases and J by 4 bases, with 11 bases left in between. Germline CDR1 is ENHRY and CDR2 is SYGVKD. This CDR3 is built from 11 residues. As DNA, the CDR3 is TGTGCCACGGGACTTTCTTACGAGCAGTACTTC. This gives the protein CATGLSYEQYF.

The CDR3, as DNA: TGTGCCAGCAGCTCGACTGACAAGTCGAACACCGGGGAGCTGTTTTTT. Amino acid sequence: CASSSTDKSNTGELFF. The chain couples TRBV7-9 to TRBJ2-2; D call uncertain. Germline V CDR1 and CDR2: SEHNR, FQNEAQ (reference sequence). CDR3 length: 16 amino acids. V was cut by 4 bases and J by 0 bases, with 12 bases left in between.

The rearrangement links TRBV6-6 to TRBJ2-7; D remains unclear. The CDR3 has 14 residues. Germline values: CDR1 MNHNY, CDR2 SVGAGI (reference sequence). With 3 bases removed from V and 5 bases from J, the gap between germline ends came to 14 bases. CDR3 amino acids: CASSYLNPGNEQYF. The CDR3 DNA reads TGTGCCAGCAGTTATCTCAATCCAGGAAACGAGCAGTACTTC.

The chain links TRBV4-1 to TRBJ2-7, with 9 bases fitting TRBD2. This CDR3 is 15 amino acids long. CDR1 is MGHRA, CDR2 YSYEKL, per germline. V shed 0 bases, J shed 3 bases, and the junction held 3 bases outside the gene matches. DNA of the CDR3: TGCGCCAGCAGCCAAGAACGGACTAGCGTCTACGAGCAGTACTTC. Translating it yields CASSQERTSVYEQYF.

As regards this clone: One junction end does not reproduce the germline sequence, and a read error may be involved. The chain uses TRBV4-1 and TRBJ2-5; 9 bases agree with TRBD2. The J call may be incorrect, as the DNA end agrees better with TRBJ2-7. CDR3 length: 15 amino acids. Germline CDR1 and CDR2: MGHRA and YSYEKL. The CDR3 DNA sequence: TGTGCCAGCAGCCAAGATAGCGGGAGCTCCTACGAGCAGTACTTC. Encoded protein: CASSQDSGSSYEQYF.

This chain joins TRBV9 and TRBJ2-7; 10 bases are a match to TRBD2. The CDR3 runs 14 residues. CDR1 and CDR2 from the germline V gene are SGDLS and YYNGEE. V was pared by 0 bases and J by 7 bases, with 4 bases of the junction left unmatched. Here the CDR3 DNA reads TGTGCCAGCAGCGTAGACCTAGCGGGAGTGGAGCAGTACTTC. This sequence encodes CASSVDLAGVEQYF.

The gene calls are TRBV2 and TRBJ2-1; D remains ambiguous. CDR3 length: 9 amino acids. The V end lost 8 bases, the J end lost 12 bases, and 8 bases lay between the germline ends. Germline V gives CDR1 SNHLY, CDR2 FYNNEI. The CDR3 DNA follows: TGTGCCAGCTCGGAGTTGCAGTTCTTC. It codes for CASSELQFF.

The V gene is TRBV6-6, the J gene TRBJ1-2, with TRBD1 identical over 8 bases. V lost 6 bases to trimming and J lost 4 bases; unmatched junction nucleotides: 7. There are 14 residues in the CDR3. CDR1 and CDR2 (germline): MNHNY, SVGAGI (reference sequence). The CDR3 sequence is CASRTQGVVYGYTF. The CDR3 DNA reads TGTGCCAGCAGAACACAGGGGGTAGTCTATGGCTACACCTTC.

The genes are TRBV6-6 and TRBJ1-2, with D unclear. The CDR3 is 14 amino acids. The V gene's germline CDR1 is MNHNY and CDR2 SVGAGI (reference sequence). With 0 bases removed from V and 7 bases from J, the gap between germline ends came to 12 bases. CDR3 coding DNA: TGTGCCAGCAGTTACTCGGCAGCCCTGGGTGGCTACACCTTC. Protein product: CASSYSAALGGYTF.